This T cell receptor (beta chain) emerged from a study of blood T cell repertoires in COVID-19. About the study: Italy, Spain and the United States were the sources of the convalescent and acute COVID-19 samples.

The CDR3 spans 14 residues. The germline V gene encodes CDR1 MRHNA and CDR2 SNTAGT. V gave up 2 bases and J gave up 6 bases; unmatched junction bases: 5. The assay was immunoSEQ multiplex PCR, and TCRdb's table has in-frame clones only and misses some. The repertoire holds 120,000 to 150,000 clones, with over 70% as singletons. J is TRBJ1-2 and V is TRBV6-4, with 8 bases that match TRBD1. The TCR sequence derives from a man in his sixties with active or convalescent COVID-19. The sequenced sample was peripheral blood. The CDR3 DNA reads TGTGCCAGCAGTGACGGACAGGGTGCAGATGGCTACACCTTC. It specifies CASSDGQGADGYTF.